The T cell receptor (beta chain) described here comes from a study of monozygotic twins with inflammatory bowel disease. Findings of the study overall: Especially where disease activity was present, IBD patients had fewer clonotypes in common with others than healthy twins did.

It was around 3,500 ng of total RNA that each TCR library used. Each UMI harboured a 6-nucleotide sample barcode and was appended via template switching. TCRdb re-called the 5' RACE reads and shows each CDR3 protein once, DNA omitted. The listing contains 330,000 or so distinct CDR3 sequences. A note on this clonotype: Its antigen is unknown.

The germline gives CDR1 MNHEY, CDR2 SMNVEV (reference sequence). This CDR3 spans 16 amino acids. Sequencing was done on a sample of blood. This TCR derives from a human donor with ulcerative colitis or Crohn's disease, or a healthy co-twin of an affected twin (not recorded which). This chain connects TRBV27 to TRBJ2-5; TCRdb indicates TRBD2, and absent DNA this call remains unverified. The CDR3 sequence is CASSALLAGVQETQYF.